This TCR beta chain was sequenced in a study of control samples from healthy donors and cancer patients. This table comes from immunoSEQ multiplex PCR, and its TCRdb copy is limited to in-frame clones, with some not included. The data contain 130,000 or so clones, approximately 94% of them seen just once; the ten biggest clones take up under 15%. This clone was recorded only once. The V segment lost 6 bases and the J segment 1 base; nucleotides outside the gene matches: 14. The CDR3 is 17 residues long. From germline, CDR1 is SGHNT and CDR2 YYREEE (reference sequence). The chain has TRBV5-4 and TRBJ2-5; 8 bases map to TRBD1. This receptor was identified in a man aged 40-49 years in good health. Sequencing was performed on blood. CDR3 residues: CASTGAGGFGPQETQYF. The CDR3 DNA sequence: TGTGCCAGCACAGGGGCAGGGGGCTTTGGTCCCCAAGAGACCCAGTACTTC.